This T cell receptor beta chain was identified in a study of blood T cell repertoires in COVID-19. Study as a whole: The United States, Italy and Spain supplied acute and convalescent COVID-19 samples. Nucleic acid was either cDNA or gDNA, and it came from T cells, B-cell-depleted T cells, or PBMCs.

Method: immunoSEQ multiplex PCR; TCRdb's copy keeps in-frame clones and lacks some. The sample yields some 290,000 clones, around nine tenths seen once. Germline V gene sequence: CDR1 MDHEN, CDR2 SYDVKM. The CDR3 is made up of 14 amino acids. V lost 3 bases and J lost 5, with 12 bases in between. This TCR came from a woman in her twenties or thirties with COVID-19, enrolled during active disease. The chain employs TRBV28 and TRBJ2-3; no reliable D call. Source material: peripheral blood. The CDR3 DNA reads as TGTGCCAGCAGTTTCTACAGAAGCCGAGATACGCAGTATTTT. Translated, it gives CASSFYRSRDTQYF.